The clone carrying this T cell receptor beta chain was seen more than once but under ten times. This sample is drawn from a study of blood T cells in healthy people across ages. Germline lookup yields CDR1 MGHRA and CDR2 YSYEKL. The CDR3 length is 17 residues. Unmatched junction bases numbered 5, after V lost 4 bases and J lost 3 bases. The use of a sample-barcoded 5' primer and a J-beta primer mix characterized a second PCR of about 7 to 12 cycles. TCRdb re-analysed the 5' RACE reads in MiXCR, keeping a single row per CDR3 protein. The sample carries 1.4 million to 1.5 million distinct CDR3 sequences, around 39% recorded once.

The specimen sequenced was blood. The gene calls are TRBV4-1 and TRBJ2-3, with 15 bases matching TRBD2. The origin of this receptor is a woman aged 18-30 years in good health. This chain's CDR3 is CASSRGLAGGRTDTQYF. CDR3 sequence (DNA): TGCGCCAGCAGCCGCGGACTAGCGGGGGGGCGGACAGATACGCAGTATTTT.